This T cell receptor (beta chain) was captured in a study of T cells in Graves' hyperthyroidism and ophthalmopathy. Study-level points and caveats: A model of 13 V-J features distinguished ophthalmopathy from stable hyperthyroidism. Most thyroid clonotypes that were expanded above 0.001 also turned up in blood.

This clonotype was found many times. Antigen unknown. Graves' hyperthyroidism without ophthalmopathy progression within 18 months was termed stable. Aged 18 to 65, the patients had hyperthyroidism that was newly diagnosed and had lasted under 2 months. What was amplified from RNA transcripts were TCR beta CDR3 regions. The study used the HTBI primer set for a first-round RT-PCR of the TCR CDR3. TCRdb processed the multiplex PCR reads anew with MiXCR; each CDR3 protein has one entry. The table records some 440,000 distinct CDR3 sequences, about a sixth of them present only once. This CDR3 contains 15 residues. V was clipped by 4 bases and J by 4 bases; unmatched bases: 8. The V gene's germline CDR1 is SGHKS and CDR2 YYEKEE (reference sequence).

Sequencing was performed on blood. This rearrangement joins TRBV5-5 to TRBJ2-5, with TRBD1 identical over 9 bases. The TCR comes from a young woman with Graves' hyperthyroidism. The CDR3 DNA follows: TGTGCCAGCAGCGCCGGGACAGGGCGGCCAGAGACCCAGTACTTC. Translation: CASSAGTGRPETQYF. Filled out from reference TRBV5-5 and TRBJ2-5, the complete variable domain reads DAGVTQSPTHLIKTRGQQVTLRCSPISGHKSVSWYQQVLGQGPQFIFQYYEKEERGRGNFPDRFSARQFPNYSSELNVNALLLGDSALYLCASSAGTGRPETQYFGPGTRLLVL.